The 14 T cell receptor beta chains below come from one sample, sequenced in a study of cytomegalovirus exposure and HLA in healthy donors. Both 60 Vbeta primers and 13 Jbeta primers went into the PCR. Assay: immunoSEQ multiplex PCR; the TCRdb copy retains only in-frame clones and omits some. Counted here are some 170,000 clones, roughly 82% occurring once; the ten biggest clones make up under 2%. Sequencing was performed on PBMCs. These TCRs come from a woman aged 30 to 39 in good health and CMV-seronegative.

This chain joins TRBV27 and TRBJ2-6; 15 positions agree with TRBD2. The ends lost 5 bases at V and 3 bases at J; junction bases unmatched: 8. Germline lookup yields CDR1 MNHEY and CDR2 SMNVEV (reference sequence). The CDR3 contains 19 residues. CDR3 nucleotides: TGTGCCAGCAGTCCCCGGGGACTAGCGGGAGGAGTTGGGGCCAACGTCCTGACTTTC. Its protein is CASSPRGLAGGVGANVLTF.

This clone occurred a few times. The genes are TRBV29-1 and TRBJ1-5; D is unclear. Germline CDR1 is SQVTM and CDR2 is ANQGSEA. V was pared by 4 bases and J by 6 bases, with 16 bases between. This CDR3 has 14 amino acids. The CDR3 loop reads CSVASVESGQPQHF. The CDR3 DNA reads TGCAGCGTTGCCTCAGTGGAGAGCGGTCAGCCCCAGCATTTT.

V usage is TRBV7-9 and J usage is TRBJ2-2; D gene uncertain. Per the germline V gene, CDR1 is SEHNR and CDR2 is FQNEAQ (reference sequence). The CDR3 runs to 11 residues. Trimming removed 5 bases at V and 8 bases at J, with 6 bases between. CDR3 region: CASSLVGELFF. CDR3 nucleotides: TGTGCCAGCAGCCTTGTGGGGGAGCTGTTTTTT. The full variable domain, its missing parts supplied by reference TRBV7-9 and TRBJ2-2, is DTGVSQNPRHKITKRGQNVTFRCDPISEHNRLYWYRQTLGQGPEFLTYFQNEAQLEKSRLLSDRFSAERPKGSFSTLEIQRTEQGDSAMYLCASSLVGELFFGEGSRLTVL.

This sequence joins TRBV25-1 and TRBJ2-5; D perhaps matches TRBD2 (6 bases). The CDR3 spans 15 residues. V was clipped by 3 bases and J by 7 bases, with 18 bases between them. Germline values: CDR1 MGHDK, CDR2 SYGVNS. The CDR3 region is CASSESWDHGGTQYF. As DNA, the CDR3 is TGTGCCAGCAGTGAGTCCTGGGATCACGGGGGGACCCAGTACTTC.

The gene calls are TRBV10-3 and TRBJ1-1; 7 bases match TRBD1. The CDR3 has 12 amino acids. The germline gives CDR1 ENHRY, CDR2 SYGVKD. V dropped 10 bases and J dropped 4; count of bases not matched to a gene: 6. CDR3 sequence reads: CASQGGGTEAFF. The CDR3 DNA reads TGTGCCAGCCAGGGGGGCGGCACTGAAGCTTTCTTT.

This chain uses TRBV7-7 with TRBJ2-3; 12 positions match TRBD2. Germline V gives CDR1 SSHAT, CDR2 FNYEAQ (reference sequence). Trimming at V came to 1 base and at J to 4 bases, leaving 0 bases not matched to a gene. This CDR3 region has 15 residues. The CDR3 reads CASSLGLAGADTQYF. CDR3 bases: TGTGCCAGCAGCTTAGGACTAGCGGGAGCAGATACGCAGTATTTT.

J is TRBJ2-7 and V is TRBV19; tentative D call: TRBD2 (6 bases). There are 14 residues in the CDR3. Germline V gene data show CDR1 as LNHDA and CDR2 as SQIVND (reference sequence). V lost 5 bases and J 7 bases, leaving 18 bases between the germline ends. CDR3 protein: CASSPSPGVKEQYF. The CDR3 nucleotides read TGTGCCAGTAGTCCCAGCCCGGGGGTCAAGGAGCAGTACTTC.

The CDR3 loop is CASSSRGTPGTNTEAFF. CDR3 nucleotides: TGCGCCAGCAGCAGCCGCGGAACACCCGGTACGAACACTGAAGCTTTCTTT. J is TRBJ1-1 and V is TRBV5-1; no definite D call. The V gene lost 4 bases and the J gene lost 1 base, with 20 bases spanning the gap. The CDR3 runs 17 residues. CDR1 and CDR2 from the germline V gene are SGHRS and YFSETQ.

The V call is TRBV27, the J call TRBJ2-7; D perhaps matches TRBD2 (5 bases). Germline V lookup: CDR1 MNHEY, CDR2 SMNVEV (reference sequence). CDR3 length: 15 residues. V lost 4 bases, J lost 0 bases, and 13 bases lay in between. CDR3 nucleotide sequence: TGTGCCAGCAGTTACGAGGGCCATAGCTCCTACGAGCAGTACTTC. Amino acid sequence: CASSYEGHSSYEQYF.

With regard to this clone: The junction differs from germline at one of its ends, possibly a read error. The V and J genes are TRBV20-1 and TRBJ1-2; perhaps TRBD1 as D (5 bases). Germline values: CDR1 DFQATT, CDR2 SNEGSKA (reference sequence). The CDR3 contains 11 residues. DNA of the CDR3: TGCAGTGCCAGGGAAAAGGATGGCTACCCCTTC. Its translation is CSAREKDGYPF.

This chain links TRBV4-2 with TRBJ2-7; 9 positions match TRBD2. From germline, CDR1 is LGHNA and CDR2 YNFKEQ. The junction had 13 bases not matched to a gene; V was cut back by 4 bases and J by 3 bases. This CDR3 is 17 amino acids long. The chain's CDR3 is CASSRGREGRFIYEQYF. The CDR3 nucleotides read TGTGCCAGCAGCCGAGGGCGGGAGGGGCGGTTTATCTACGAGCAGTACTTC.

The chain couples TRBV7-6 to TRBJ1-1; D unresolved. Germline V gives CDR1 SGHVS, CDR2 FNYEAQ. This CDR3 contains 15 residues. V lost 5 bases to trimming and J lost 1 base, with 14 bases between them. The CDR3, as DNA: TGTGCCAGCAGCCCGGAGTGGCAGCGGAACACTGAAGCTTTCTTT. Translated: CASSPEWQRNTEAFF. Complete variable domain (other parts from reference TRBV7-6 and TRBJ1-1): GAGVSQSPRYKVTKRGQDVALRCDPISGHVSLYWYRQALGQGPEFLTYFNYEAQQDKSGLPNDRFSAERPEGSISTLTIQRTEQRDSAMYRCASSPEWQRNTEAFFGQGTRLTVV.

V is TRBV14 and J is TRBJ2-5, with 12 bases identical to TRBD2. The CDR3 runs 15 residues. Germline lookup yields CDR1 SGHDN and CDR2 FVKESK. The J segment lost 4 bases and the V segment lost 4 bases, leaving 4 bases of the junction unmatched. Here the CDR3 reads CASSRRLAGAETQYF. The CDR3 DNA follows: TGTGCCAGCAGCCGTCGACTAGCGGGAGCAGAGACCCAGTACTTC.

The chain employs TRBV6-6 and TRBJ1-1; D is perhaps TRBD1 (5 bases). Germline loops: CDR1 MNHNY, CDR2 SVGAGI (reference sequence). The ends were cut back, 0 bases at V and 7 bases at J, with 9 bases in the middle. The CDR3 runs 13 residues. CDR3 sequence: CASSYSDRVEAFF. CDR3 sequence (DNA): TGTGCCAGCAGTTACTCCGACAGAGTTGAAGCTTTCTTT.